This paragraph reports one T cell receptor (beta chain). This entry belongs to a study of Tregs in tolerant kidney transplant recipients. J gave up 7 bases and V 5 bases, and 9 bases lay outside the gene matches. Germline loops: CDR1 MNHEY, CDR2 SMNVEV (reference sequence). There are 14 residues in the CDR3. This table comes from immunoSEQ multiplex PCR, and its TCRdb copy is limited to in-frame clones, with some not included. The sample records some 90,000 clones, approximately 94% being singletons. The sequence was collected from a human donor in good health. Specimen: CD8+ T cells from blood. This chain uses TRBV27 with TRBJ2-7; 9 positions agree with TRBD2. For the CDR3, the DNA is TGTGCCAGCAGTACCCTAGCGGGGCGAAGGGAGCAGTACTTC. This encodes CASSTLAGRREQYF.